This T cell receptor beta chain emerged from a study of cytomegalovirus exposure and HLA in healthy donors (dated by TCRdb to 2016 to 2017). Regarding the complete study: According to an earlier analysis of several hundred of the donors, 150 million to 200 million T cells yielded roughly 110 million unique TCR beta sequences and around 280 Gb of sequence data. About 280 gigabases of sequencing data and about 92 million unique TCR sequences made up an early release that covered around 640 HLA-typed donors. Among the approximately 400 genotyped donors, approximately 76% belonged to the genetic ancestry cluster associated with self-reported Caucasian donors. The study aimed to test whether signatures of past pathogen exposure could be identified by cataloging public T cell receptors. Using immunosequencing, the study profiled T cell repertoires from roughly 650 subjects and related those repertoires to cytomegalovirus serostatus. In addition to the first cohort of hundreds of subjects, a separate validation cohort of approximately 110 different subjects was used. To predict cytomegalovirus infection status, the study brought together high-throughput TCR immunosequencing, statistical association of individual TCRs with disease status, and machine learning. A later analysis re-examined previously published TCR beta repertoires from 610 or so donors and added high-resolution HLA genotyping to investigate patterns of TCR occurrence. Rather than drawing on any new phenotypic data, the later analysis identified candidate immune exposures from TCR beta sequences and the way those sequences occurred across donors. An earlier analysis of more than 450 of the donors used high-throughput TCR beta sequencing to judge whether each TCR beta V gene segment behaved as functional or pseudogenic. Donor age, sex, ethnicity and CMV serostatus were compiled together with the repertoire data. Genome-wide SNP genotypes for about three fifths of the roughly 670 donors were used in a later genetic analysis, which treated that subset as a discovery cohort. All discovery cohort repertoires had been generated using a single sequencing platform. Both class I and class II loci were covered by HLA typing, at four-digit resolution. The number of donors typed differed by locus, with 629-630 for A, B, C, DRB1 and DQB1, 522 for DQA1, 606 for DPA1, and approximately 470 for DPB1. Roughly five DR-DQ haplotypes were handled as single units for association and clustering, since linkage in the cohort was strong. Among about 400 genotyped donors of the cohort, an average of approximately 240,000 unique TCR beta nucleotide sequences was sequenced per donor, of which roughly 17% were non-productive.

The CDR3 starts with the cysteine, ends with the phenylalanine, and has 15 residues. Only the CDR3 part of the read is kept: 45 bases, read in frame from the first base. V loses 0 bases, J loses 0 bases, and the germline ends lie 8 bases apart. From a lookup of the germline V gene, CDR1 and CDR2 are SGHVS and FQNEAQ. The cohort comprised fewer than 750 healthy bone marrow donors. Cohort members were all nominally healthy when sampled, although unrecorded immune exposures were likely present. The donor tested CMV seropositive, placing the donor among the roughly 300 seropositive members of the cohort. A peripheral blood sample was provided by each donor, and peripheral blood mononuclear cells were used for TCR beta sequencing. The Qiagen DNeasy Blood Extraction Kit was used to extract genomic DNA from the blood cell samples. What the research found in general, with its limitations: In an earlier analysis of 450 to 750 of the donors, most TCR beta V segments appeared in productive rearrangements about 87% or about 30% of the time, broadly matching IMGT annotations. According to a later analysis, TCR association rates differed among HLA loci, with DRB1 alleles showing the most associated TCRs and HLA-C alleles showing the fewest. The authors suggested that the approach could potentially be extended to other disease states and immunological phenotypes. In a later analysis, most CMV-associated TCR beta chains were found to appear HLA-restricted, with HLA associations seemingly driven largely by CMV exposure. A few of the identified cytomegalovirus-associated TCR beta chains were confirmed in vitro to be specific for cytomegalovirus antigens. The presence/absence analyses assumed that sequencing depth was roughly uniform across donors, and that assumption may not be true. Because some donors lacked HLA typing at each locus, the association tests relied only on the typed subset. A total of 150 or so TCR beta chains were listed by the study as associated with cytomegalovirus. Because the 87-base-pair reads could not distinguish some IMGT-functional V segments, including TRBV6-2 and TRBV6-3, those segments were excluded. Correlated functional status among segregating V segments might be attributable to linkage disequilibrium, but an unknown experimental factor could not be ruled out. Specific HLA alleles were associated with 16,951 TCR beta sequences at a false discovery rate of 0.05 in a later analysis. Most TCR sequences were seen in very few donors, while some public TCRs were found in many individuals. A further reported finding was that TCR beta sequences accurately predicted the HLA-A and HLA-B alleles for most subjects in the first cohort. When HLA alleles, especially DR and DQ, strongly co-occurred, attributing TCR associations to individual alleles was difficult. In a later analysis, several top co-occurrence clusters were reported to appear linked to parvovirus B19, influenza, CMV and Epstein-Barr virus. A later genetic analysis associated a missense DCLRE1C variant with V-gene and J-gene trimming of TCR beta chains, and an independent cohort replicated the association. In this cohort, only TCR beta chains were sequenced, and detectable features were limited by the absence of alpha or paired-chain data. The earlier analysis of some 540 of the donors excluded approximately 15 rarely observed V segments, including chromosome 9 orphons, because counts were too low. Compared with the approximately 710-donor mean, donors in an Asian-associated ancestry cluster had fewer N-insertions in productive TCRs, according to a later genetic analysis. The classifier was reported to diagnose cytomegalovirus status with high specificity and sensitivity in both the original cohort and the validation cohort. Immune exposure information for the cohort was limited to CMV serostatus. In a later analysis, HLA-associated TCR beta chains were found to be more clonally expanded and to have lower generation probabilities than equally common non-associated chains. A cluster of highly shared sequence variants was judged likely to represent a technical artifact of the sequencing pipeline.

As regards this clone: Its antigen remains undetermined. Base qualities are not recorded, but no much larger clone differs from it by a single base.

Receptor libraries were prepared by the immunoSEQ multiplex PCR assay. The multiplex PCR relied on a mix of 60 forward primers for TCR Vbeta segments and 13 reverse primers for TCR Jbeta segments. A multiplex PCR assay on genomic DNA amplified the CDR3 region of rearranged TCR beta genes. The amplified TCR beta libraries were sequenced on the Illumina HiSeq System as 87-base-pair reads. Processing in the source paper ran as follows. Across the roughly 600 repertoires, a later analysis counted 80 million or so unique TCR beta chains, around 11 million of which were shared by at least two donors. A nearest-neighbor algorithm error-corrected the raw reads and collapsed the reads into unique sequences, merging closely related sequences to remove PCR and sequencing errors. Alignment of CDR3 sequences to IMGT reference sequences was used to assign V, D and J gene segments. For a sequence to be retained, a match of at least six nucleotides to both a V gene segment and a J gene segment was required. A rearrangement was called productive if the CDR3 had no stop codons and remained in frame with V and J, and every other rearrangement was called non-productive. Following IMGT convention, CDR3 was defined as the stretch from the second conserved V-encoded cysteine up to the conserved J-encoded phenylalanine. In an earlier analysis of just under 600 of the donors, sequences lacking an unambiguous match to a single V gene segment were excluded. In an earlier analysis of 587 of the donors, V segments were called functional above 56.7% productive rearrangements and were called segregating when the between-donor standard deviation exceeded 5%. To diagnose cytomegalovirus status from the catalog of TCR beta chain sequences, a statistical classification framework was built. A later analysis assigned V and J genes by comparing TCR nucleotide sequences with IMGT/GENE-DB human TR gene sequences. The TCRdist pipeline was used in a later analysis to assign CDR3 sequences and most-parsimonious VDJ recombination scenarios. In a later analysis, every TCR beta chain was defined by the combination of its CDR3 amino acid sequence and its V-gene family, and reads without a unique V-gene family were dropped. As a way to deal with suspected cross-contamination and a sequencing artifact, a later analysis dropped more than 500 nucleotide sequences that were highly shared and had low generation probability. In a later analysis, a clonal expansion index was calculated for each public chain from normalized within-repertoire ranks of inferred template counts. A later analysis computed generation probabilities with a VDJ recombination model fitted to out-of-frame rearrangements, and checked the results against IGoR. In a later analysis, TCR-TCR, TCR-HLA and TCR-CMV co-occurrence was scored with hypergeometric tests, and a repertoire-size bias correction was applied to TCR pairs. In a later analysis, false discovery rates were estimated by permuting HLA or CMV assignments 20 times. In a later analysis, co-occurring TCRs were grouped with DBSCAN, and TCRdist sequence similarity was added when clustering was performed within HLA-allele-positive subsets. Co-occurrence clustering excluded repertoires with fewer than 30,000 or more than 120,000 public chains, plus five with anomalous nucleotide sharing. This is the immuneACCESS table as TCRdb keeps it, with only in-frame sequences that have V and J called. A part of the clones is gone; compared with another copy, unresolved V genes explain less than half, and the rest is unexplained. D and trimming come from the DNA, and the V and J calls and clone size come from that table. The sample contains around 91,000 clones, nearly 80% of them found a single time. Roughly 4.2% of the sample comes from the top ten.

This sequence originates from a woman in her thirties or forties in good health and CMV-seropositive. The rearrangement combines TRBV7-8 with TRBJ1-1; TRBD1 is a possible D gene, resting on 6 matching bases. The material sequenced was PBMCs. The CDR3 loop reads CASSLAGALNTEAFF. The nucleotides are TGTGCCAGCAGCTTAGCGGGGGCTCTGAACACTGAAGCTTTCTTT.